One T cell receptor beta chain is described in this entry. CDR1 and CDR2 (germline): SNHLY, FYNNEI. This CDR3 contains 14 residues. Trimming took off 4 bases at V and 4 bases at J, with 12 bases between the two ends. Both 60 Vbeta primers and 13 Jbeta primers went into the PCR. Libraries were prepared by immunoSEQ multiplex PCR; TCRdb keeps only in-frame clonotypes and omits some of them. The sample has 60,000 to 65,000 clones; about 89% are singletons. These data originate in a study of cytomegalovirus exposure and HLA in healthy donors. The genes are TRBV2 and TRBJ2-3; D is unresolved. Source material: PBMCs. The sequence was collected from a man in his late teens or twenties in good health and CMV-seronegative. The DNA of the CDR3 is TGTGCCAGCAGTGCTCGGGTTGCCCCAGATACGCAGTATTTT. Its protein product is CASSARVAPDTQYF.